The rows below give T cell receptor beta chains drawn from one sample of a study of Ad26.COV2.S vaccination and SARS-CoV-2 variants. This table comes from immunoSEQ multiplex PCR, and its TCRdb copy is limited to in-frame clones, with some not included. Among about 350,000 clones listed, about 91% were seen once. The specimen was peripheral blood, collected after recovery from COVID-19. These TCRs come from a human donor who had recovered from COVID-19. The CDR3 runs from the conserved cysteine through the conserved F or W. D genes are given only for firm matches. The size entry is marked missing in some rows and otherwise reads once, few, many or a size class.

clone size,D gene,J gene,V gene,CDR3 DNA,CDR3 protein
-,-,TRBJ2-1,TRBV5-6,TGTGCCAGCAGCTTAGACAGTCGGGGTTACGGTGAGCAGTTCTTC,CASSLDSRGYGEQFF
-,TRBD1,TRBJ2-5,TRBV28,TGTGCCAGCAGTTTCGACAGGGCACAACAAGAGACCCAGTACTTC,CASSFDRAQQETQYF
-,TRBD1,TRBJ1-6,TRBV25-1,TGTGCCAGCACCAGTAGGGACAGTGGGCCGAATTCACCCCTCCACTTT,CASTSRDSGPNSPLHF
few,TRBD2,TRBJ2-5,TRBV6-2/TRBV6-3,TGTGCCAGCAGTTATAAGCGGGGGGGACAAGAGACCCAGTACTTC,CASSYKRGGQETQYF
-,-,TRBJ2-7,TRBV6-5,TGTGCCAGCAGTTACGACTCCCCCGTGGTCTACGAGCAGTACTTC,CASSYDSPVVYEQYF
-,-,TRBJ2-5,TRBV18,TGTGCCAGCTCACCAGGGGTGAGAATGGGGAGCCAAGAGACCCAGTACTTC,CASSPGVRMGSQETQYF
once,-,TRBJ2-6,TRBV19,TGTGCCAGTAGTACCCTCCAGGGAGCAGGGGCCAACGTCCTGACTTTC,CASSTLQGAGANVLTF
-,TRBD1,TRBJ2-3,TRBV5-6,TGTGCCAGCAGCTTTACAGGGGCAGATACGCAGTATTTT,CASSFTGADTQYF
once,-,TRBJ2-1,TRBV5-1,TGCGCCAGCGGCGGGAACAGGAGTTTCAATGAGCAGTTCTTC,CASGGNRSFNEQFF
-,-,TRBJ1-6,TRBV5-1,TGCGCCAGCAGCTCGGAGGCGGGGTATGGTTCACCCCTCCACTTT,CASSSEAGYGSPLHF
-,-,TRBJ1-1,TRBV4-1,TGCGCCAGCAGCCAAGAACCCGGGGTGAACACTGAAGCTTTCTTT,CASSQEPGVNTEAFF
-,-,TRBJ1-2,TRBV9,TGTGCCAGCAGCGCCAGTGCTAACTATGGCTACACCTTC,CASSASANYGYTF
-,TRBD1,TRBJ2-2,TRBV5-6,TGTGCCAGCAGCTCAATAACAACACCGGGACAGATGTACACCGGGGAGCTGTTTTTT,CASSSITTPGQMYTGELFF
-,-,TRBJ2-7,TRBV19,TGTGCCAGTAGCCCCAGGGAACTACACTACGAGCAGTACTTC,CASSPRELHYEQYF
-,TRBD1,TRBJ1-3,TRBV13,TGTGCCAGCAGCAGGGGGCTTTCAGGAAACACCATATATTTT,CASSRGLSGNTIYF
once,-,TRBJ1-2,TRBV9,TGTGCCAGCAGCGTAGAACGGGCAGGAGGTGGCTACACCTTC,CASSVERAGGGYTF
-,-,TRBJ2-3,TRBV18,TGTGCCAGCTCACCATGGCCAGATACGCAGTATTTT,CASSPWPDTQYF
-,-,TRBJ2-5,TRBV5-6,TGTGCCAGCAGCTTGGCAGGACAAAAACAAGAGACCCAGTACTTC,CASSLAGQKQETQYF
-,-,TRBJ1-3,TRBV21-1,TGTGCCAGCAGCAGCCCTCGGCTTCAGGGATCTGGAAACACCATATATTTT,CASSSPRLQGSGNTIYF
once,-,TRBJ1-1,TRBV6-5,TGTGCCAGCATTCCGACAGGGAACACTGAAGCTTTCTTT,CASIPTGNTEAFF
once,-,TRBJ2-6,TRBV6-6,TGTGCCAGCAGATCTGGGGCCAACGTCCTGACTTTC,CASRSGANVLTF
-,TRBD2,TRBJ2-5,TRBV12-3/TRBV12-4,TGTGCCAGCAGTTTGCGGGAGGAGACCCAGTACTTC,CASSLREETQYF
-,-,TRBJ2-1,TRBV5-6,TGTGCCAGCAGCGGAGGACAGCCCTACAATGAGCAGTTCTTC,CASSGGQPYNEQFF
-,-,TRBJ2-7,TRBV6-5,TGTGCCAGCAGCACGACAGAGCTCGAGCAGTACTTC,CASSTTELEQYF
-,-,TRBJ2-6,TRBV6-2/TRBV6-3,TGTGCCAGCAGTTACAGGTCACCCATCTCTGGGGCCAACGTCCTGACTTTC,CASSYRSPISGANVLTF
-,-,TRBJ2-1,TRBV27,TGTGCCAGCAGTAGGGGGGGCTACAATGAGCAGTTCTTC,CASSRGGYNEQFF
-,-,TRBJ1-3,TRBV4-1,TGCGCCAGCAGCGGGGGGGGCTTCAGATCTGGAAACACCATATATTTT,CASSGGGFRSGNTIYF
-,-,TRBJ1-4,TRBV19,TGTGCCAGCAAAGTCGGAACTAATGAAAAACTGTTTTTT,CASKVGTNEKLFF
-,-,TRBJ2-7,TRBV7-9,TGTGCCAGCAGCACTGGGAGTTACGAGCAGTACTTC,CASSTGSYEQYF
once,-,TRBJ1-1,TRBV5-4,TGTGCCAGCTCGGGGGGTGGGGACACTGAAGCTTTCTTT,CASSGGGDTEAFF
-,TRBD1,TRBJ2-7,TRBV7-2,TGTGCCAGCAGCCAACGGGACAGGTCGTTCTACGAGCAGTACTTC,CASSQRDRSFYEQYF
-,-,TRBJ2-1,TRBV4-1,TGCGCCAGCAGCCAAACAGGGACCCGCTCCTACAATGAGCAGTTCTTC,CASSQTGTRSYNEQFF
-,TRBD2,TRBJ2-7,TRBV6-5,TGTGCCAGCAGTTCCCTAGCGGGGGCGCTGACCTACGAGCAGTACTTC,CASSSLAGALTYEQYF
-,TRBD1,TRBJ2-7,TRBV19,TGTGCCAGTAGTATGAGGACAGGGGGTTTTTACGAGCAGTACTTC,CASSMRTGGFYEQYF
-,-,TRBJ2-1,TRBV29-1,TGCAGCGTTGAAGGCGGAACCTACAATGAGCAGTTCTTC,CSVEGGTYNEQFF
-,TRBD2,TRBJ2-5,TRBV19,TGTGCCAGTAGTCTGCTACTAGCGGGGGCCCAAGAGACCCAGTACTTC,CASSLLLAGAQETQYF
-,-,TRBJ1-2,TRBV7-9,TGTGCCAGCAGCTTAATGTGGGACCCCCAGGGGTCTTTTGGCTACACCTTC,CASSLMWDPQGSFGYTF
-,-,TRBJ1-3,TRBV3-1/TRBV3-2,TGTGCCAGCAGCCAAGGGGGCGGAGGGAACACCATATATTTT,CASSQGGGGNTIYF
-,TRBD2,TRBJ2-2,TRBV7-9,TGTGCCAGCAGCCCTCCTGCCGCGGGGGGAAACACCGGGGAGCTGTTTTTT,CASSPPAAGGNTGELFF
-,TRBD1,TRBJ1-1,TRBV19,TGTGCCAGTAGTCCCACGTACACGACAGGGGGCAACACTGAAGCTTTCTTT,CASSPTYTTGGNTEAFF